This T cell receptor (beta chain) comes out of a study of cytomegalovirus exposure and HLA in healthy donors. Use of 60 Vbeta and 13 Jbeta primers characterized the PCR. The assay was immunoSEQ multiplex PCR, and TCRdb's table has in-frame clones only and misses some. This table holds some 170,000 clones, about four fifths found once. Study-wide results and limits: Indistinguishable V segments such as TRBV6-2 and TRBV6-3 were excluded. Judged likely to be a sequencing artifact was a cluster of highly shared sequence variants.

Note on this clone: Antigen: not known.

This CDR3 comprises 15 residues. Germline trimming cut 5 bases from V and 4 bases from J; bases unmatched to any gene: 8. Germline loops: CDR1 SGHTA, CDR2 FQGNSA. Sequencing was carried out using PBMCs. The V call is TRBV7-2, the J call TRBJ2-7, with 10 positions matching TRBD1. This sequence was found in a woman aged 18-29 years in good health and CMV-seropositive. DNA for the CDR3: TGTGCCAGCAGCCACCGGGACAGGGGTTCGTACGAGCAGTACTTC. As protein: CASSHRDRGSYEQYF.